The table lists the clone carrying this T cell receptor (beta chain) with a few counts. No antigen is known for it. The entry originates in a study of response to subunit inactivated influenza vaccine. Notes on the study in general: Every seasonal influenza vaccination brings in few new T cells, the authors suggested.

The CDR3 consists of 15 residues. V gave up 3 bases and J gave up 1 base, with 10 bases separating them. Per the germline V gene, CDR1 is SEHNR and CDR2 is FQNEAQ (reference sequence). Using its own MiXCR run on the RT-PCR reads, TCRdb lists one record per CDR3 protein. The data show fewer than 800,000 distinct CDR3 sequences, more than 15% seen once. This TCR was recovered from a man aged 50-59 years who received an inactivated influenza vaccine. V usage is TRBV7-9 and J usage is TRBJ2-4, with TRBD2 as a possible D gene (6 bases). Sample: PBMCs from blood, taken 11 to 12 days after vaccination. The CDR3 DNA sequence: TGTGCCAGCAGCTTTCTAGCGTACGCCAAAAACATTCAGTACTTC. This encodes CASSFLAYAKNIQYF. Full variable domain (missing parts from reference TRBV7-9 and TRBJ2-4): DTGVSQNPRHKITKRGQNVTFRCDPISEHNRLYWYRQTLGQGPEFLTYFQNEAQLEKSRLLSDRFSAERPKGSFSTLEIQRTEQGDSAMYLCASSFLAYAKNIQYFGAGTRLSVL.